The next 18 T cell receptor beta chains were all read from a single sample in a study of OX40 agonist ivuxolimab in advanced cancers. Assay: immunoSEQ multiplex PCR; the TCRdb copy retains only in-frame clones and omits some. This table has 50,000 to 60,000 clones, about 90% appearing once. The specimen comprised CD4+ or CD8+ T cells sorted from blood, sampled in a trial of the OX40 agonist ivuxolimab. These receptors were obtained from an adult with an advanced solid tumor such as melanoma, head and neck, liver or kidney cancer.

This sequence joins TRBV7-6 and TRBJ2-5; no clear D gene. V was clipped by 5 bases and J by 5 bases, with 6 bases between them. Germline CDR1 reads SGHVS; CDR2 reads FNYEAQ. The CDR3 runs to 11 residues. This CDR3 reads CASSLDETQYF. For the CDR3, the DNA is TGTGCCAGCAGCCTGGATGAGACCCAGTACTTC.

The CDR3, as DNA: TGTGCCTGGAGTGTAGGGGGAGGCAGCCGGAATTCACCCCTCCACTTT. Residues: CAWSVGGGSRNSPLHF. The chain recombines TRBV30 with TRBJ1-6; perhaps TRBD1 as D (6 bases). The CDR3 sequence is 16 residues long. Between the trimmed V and J ends, which lost 0 bases and 7 bases, there was a span of 16 bases. Germline CDR1 and CDR2: GTSNPN and SVGIG (reference sequence).

The V and J genes are TRBV30 and TRBJ1-2; D not resolved. CDR3 length: 13 amino acids. The V end lost 2 bases, the J end lost 8 bases, and 15 bases lay between the germline ends. Germline V gene sequence: CDR1 GTSNPN, CDR2 SVGIG (reference sequence). The DNA of the CDR3 is TGTGCCTGGAGTATCAGAGCCGGGGTGGGCTACACCTTC. Residues: CAWSIRAGVGYTF.

The chain combines TRBV18 with TRBJ1-5; 10 bases are a match to TRBD1. Trimming cost V 6 bases and J 4 bases; bases outside gene matches: 15. CDR3 length: 18 amino acids. Germline loops: CDR1 KGHSH, CDR2 LQKENI. The CDR3 spells CASSPNSDRGLLNQPQHF. CDR3 coding DNA: TGTGCCAGCTCCCCCAATTCCGACAGGGGGCTATTAAATCAGCCCCAGCATTTT.

The gene calls are TRBV7-9 and TRBJ1-6; D is unclear. The germline gives CDR1 SEHNR, CDR2 FQNEAQ (reference sequence). V was pared by 3 bases and J by 7 bases, with 4 bases between. The CDR3 has 12 residues. The CDR3 sequence is CASSFRNSPLHF. Written as DNA, the CDR3 is TGTGCCAGCAGCTTTAGAAATTCACCCCTCCACTTT.

CDR3 region: CASSEHPVTEAFF. The CDR3 bases are TGTGCCAGCAGCGAACATCCCGTCACTGAAGCTTTCTTT. The genes are TRBV25-1 and TRBJ1-1; no reliable D call. V gave up 6 bases and J gave up 4 bases, with 12 bases separating them. The germline V gene encodes CDR1 MGHDK and CDR2 SYGVNS. The CDR3 runs to 13 residues. The variable domain in full, with the rest retrieved from reference TRBV25-1 and TRBJ1-1, is EADIYQTPRYLVIGTGKKITLECSQTMGHDKMYWYQQDPGMELHLIHYSYGVNSTEKGDLSSESTVSRIRTEHFPLTLESARPSHTSQYLCASSEHPVTEAFFGQGTRLTVV.

The chain is built from TRBV18 and TRBJ1-2; no clear D gene. From germline, CDR1 is KGHSH and CDR2 LQKENI. Trimming stripped 2 bases from V and 4 bases from J, with 11 bases between. The CDR3 runs to 14 residues. CDR3 loop: CASSPTEVLYGYTF. The CDR3 DNA sequence: TGTGCCAGCTCACCAACGGAAGTCCTCTATGGCTACACCTTC.

The CDR3 sequence: CASSIDSAGSGYTF. Here the CDR3 DNA reads TGTGCCAGTAGTATAGATTCGGCCGGTTCGGGCTACACCTTC. The J gene is TRBJ1-2, the V gene TRBV19; D is undetermined. The V end was cut by 0 bases, the J end by 8 bases, with 13 bases between. Germline CDR1 reads LNHDA; CDR2 reads SQIVND (reference sequence). The CDR3 spans 14 residues.

V is TRBV7-2 and J is TRBJ1-2; D is unclear. CDR1 is SGHTA, CDR2 FQGNSA, per germline. The CDR3 spans 16 residues. V was trimmed by 2 bases and J by 7 bases, leaving 20 bases between them. The CDR3 reads CASSLIWDSMSSGYTF. In DNA, the CDR3 is TGTGCCAGCAGCTTAATCTGGGATAGCATGAGTTCTGGCTACACCTTC.

J is TRBJ2-3 and V is TRBV7-2, with TRBD2 identical over 9 bases. J lost 1 base, V lost 5 bases, and 4 bases had no gene match. Germline V lookup: CDR1 SGHTA, CDR2 FQGNSA. This CDR3 region has 15 residues. CDR3 sequence reads: CASSTRLAGTDTQYF. Here the CDR3 DNA reads TGTGCCAGCAGCACCCGACTAGCGGGCACAGATACGCAGTATTTT.

Only a few counts were recorded for this clone. V and J are TRBV6-5 and TRBJ1-5; TRBD1 might be the D (6 bases). V lost 4 bases and J lost 7, with 11 bases in between. This CDR3 has 13 amino acids. Germline V gene lookup returns CDR1 MNHEY and CDR2 SVGAGI. The CDR3 coding sequence is TGTGCCAGCAGTTTTGAGAGGGGGCAGCCCCAGCATTTT. Translation: CASSFERGQPQHF.

The genes are TRBV12-5 and TRBJ2-2; D gene unclear. Germline V gene lookup returns CDR1 LGHNT and CDR2 FRNRAP. The V gene lost 3 bases and the J gene lost 0 bases, with 5 bases spanning the gap. The CDR3 has 14 amino acids. CDR3 in amino acids: CASGFTSNTGELFF. DNA for the CDR3: TGTGCTAGTGGTTTTACATCGAACACCGGGGAGCTGTTTTTT. Full variable domain (missing parts from reference TRBV12-5 and TRBJ2-2): DARVTQTPRHKVTEMGQEVTMRCQPILGHNTVFWYRQTMMQGLELLAYFRNRAPLDDSGMPKDRFSAEMPDATLATLKIQPSEPRDSAVYFCASGFTSNTGELFFGEGSRLTVL.

This clone was detected once. This chain connects TRBV11-2 to TRBJ1-4; D remains unclear. Germline CDR1 reads SGHAT; CDR2 reads FQNNGV. V lost 1 base and J lost 1, with 4 bases in between. The CDR3 is 14 residues long. CDR3 DNA sequence: TGTGCCAGCAGCTTAGGGGGAACTAATGAAAAACTGTTTTTT. Its protein product is CASSLGGTNEKLFF.

This chain links TRBV5-4 with TRBJ1-6; 7 positions agree with TRBD1. V was pared by 4 bases and J by 5 bases, with 12 bases of the junction left unmatched. The CDR3 totals 17 residues. CDR1 and CDR2 (germline): SGHNT, YYREEE (reference sequence). This chain's CDR3 is CASSPGGAIGNNSPLHF. In DNA, the CDR3 is TGTGCCAGCAGCCCAGGGGGGGCTATCGGTAATAATTCACCCCTCCACTTT.

The V gene is TRBV30, the J gene TRBJ1-5; D not certain. This CDR3 has 11 amino acids. With 5 bases removed from V and 9 bases from J, the gap between germline ends came to 11 bases. Germline V lookup: CDR1 GTSNPN, CDR2 SVGIG (reference sequence). In nucleotides, the CDR3 is TGTGCCTGGTCATTCGCACGGCCCCAGCATTTT. Its protein product is CAWSFARPQHF.

V is TRBV29-1 and J is TRBJ1-2; 11 nucleotides align to TRBD1. The CDR3 runs to 14 residues. With V trimmed by 6 bases and J by 3 bases, 6 bases remained unmatched. The germline gives CDR1 SQVTM, CDR2 ANQGSEA. The CDR3 sequence: CSVGLGQGDYGYTF. The DNA of the CDR3 is TGCAGCGTGGGGCTGGGACAGGGGGACTATGGCTACACCTTC. Full variable domain (remainder filled in from reference TRBV29-1 and TRBJ1-2): SAVISQKPSRDICQRGTSLTIQCQVDSQVTMMFWYRQQPGQSLTLIATANQGSEATYESGFVIDKFPISRPNLTFSTLTVSNMSPEDSSIYLCSVGLGQGDYGYTFGSGTRLTVV.

CDR3 coding DNA: TGTGCCAGCAGTTACTCGGGGCAGGGTGGACAGCCCCAGCATTTT. It is translated as CASSYSGQGGQPQHF. The J gene is TRBJ1-5, the V gene TRBV6-5; the D gene is possibly TRBD1 (5 bases). This CDR3 has 15 residues. Between the trimmed V and J ends, which lost 0 bases and 7 bases, there was a span of 13 bases. Germline-derived CDR1 and CDR2 are MNHEY and SVGAGI.

This clone rates as medium-sized. The chain links TRBV18 to TRBJ2-7; D gene ambiguous. Germline values: CDR1 KGHSH, CDR2 LQKENI. Trimming shortened V by 0 bases and J by 4 bases, and 7 bases separated the two germline ends. This CDR3 has 13 amino acids. The CDR3 DNA reads TGTGCCAGCTCACCACCTTCACTTTACGAGCAGTACTTC. Translating gives CASSPPSLYEQYF.